These 16 T cell receptor beta chains were sequenced from one sample in a study of T-cell memory formation after mild COVID-19. TCRdb processed the 5' RACE reads anew with MiXCR; each CDR3 protein has one entry. There are 180,000 or so distinct CDR3 sequences in the sample; about 9.9% occur only once, and about 3.8% lies in the top ten. The sequenced material came from PBMCs or a T cell subset sorted from them (not recorded which). The receptors derive from a man between 18 and 35 years old who had mild COVID-19 (a few samples of this study predate the infection). Cell type and time point are not known.

V usage is TRBV7-2 and J usage is TRBJ2-3; 9 bases agree with TRBD2. The CDR3 runs to 17 residues. Per the germline V gene, CDR1 is SGHTA and CDR2 is FQGNSA. V lost 2 bases, J lost 2 bases, and 8 bases stayed unmatched. As DNA, the CDR3 is TGTGCCAGCAGCTTAACAGCGGGGGGAGTCTCCACAGATACGCAGTATTTT. Encoded protein: CASSLTAGGVSTDTQYF.

As DNA, the CDR3 is TGTGCCAGCAGCCAGGCGTTTGTCGGCTACACCTTC. Its translation is CASSQAFVGYTF. The J gene is TRBJ1-2, the V gene TRBV4-2; D unresolved. The CDR3 has 12 amino acids. Trimming took off 3 bases at V and 8 bases at J, with 10 bases between the two ends. CDR1 LGHNA and CDR2 YNFKEQ come from the germline V gene.

The J gene is TRBJ2-2, the V gene TRBV9; D is unresolved. Between the trimmed V and J ends, which lost 4 bases and 2 bases, there was a span of 6 bases. CDR1 is SGDLS and CDR2 is YYNGEE in the germline V gene. The CDR3 loop spans 13 amino acids. The CDR3 sequence: CASSILNTGELFF. CDR3 coding DNA: TGTGCCAGCAGCATATTAAACACCGGGGAGCTGTTTTTT. The entire variable domain, with the rest obtained from reference TRBV9 and TRBJ2-2, is as follows: DSGVTQTPKHLITATGQRVTLRCSPRSGDLSVYWYQQSLDQGLQFLIQYYNGEERAKGNILERFSAQQFPDLHSELNLSSLELGDSALYFCASSILNTGELFFGEGSRLTVL.

This clonotype appeared a few times. V gene TRBV7-8 combines with J gene TRBJ2-2; D may be TRBD1 or TRBD2 (5 bases each). CDR1 SGHVS and CDR2 FQNEAQ come from the germline V gene. Trimming left V 1 base short and J 8 bases short, with 14 bases between. This CDR3 spans 15 amino acids. The CDR3 nucleotides are TGTGCCAGCAGCTTAGGGGACCCCGAGGGTGGGGAGCTGTTTTTT. The encoded protein is CASSLGDPEGGELFF.

The rearrangement links TRBV7-2 to TRBJ2-3, with D unclear. Deletions cut 5 bases from V and 4 bases from J, with 10 bases between. CDR1 is SGHTA and CDR2 is FQGNSA in the germline V gene. The CDR3 consists of 13 residues. This CDR3 is CASSQMGPDTQYF. DNA for the CDR3: TGTGCCAGCAGCCAGATGGGTCCAGATACGCAGTATTTT.

V and J are TRBV12-3 or TRBV12-4 and TRBJ2-7; TRBD2 matches 7 bases. Trimming removed 6 bases from V and 3 bases from J; junction bases left unmatched: 8. This CDR3 has 14 residues. The CDR3 DNA sequence: TGTGCCAGCAGACTCGGGCGGGGGAGCTACGAGCAGTACTTC. Its protein is CASRLGRGSYEQYF.

This clonotype appeared a few times. The rearrangement links TRBV3-1 to TRBJ1-5; 8 nucleotides line up with TRBD1. CDR1 LGHDT and CDR2 YNNKEL come from the germline V gene (reference sequence). This CDR3 has 15 residues. V lost 5 bases to trimming and J lost 0 bases; unmatched junction nucleotides: 3. CDR3 protein: CASSTGGYSNQPQHF. The CDR3 nucleotides are TGTGCCAGCAGCACAGGGGGTTATAGCAATCAGCCCCAGCATTTT.

The V call is TRBV11-2, the J call TRBJ1-6; the D gene is possibly TRBD1 (6 bases). CDR3 size: 16 residues. Trimming stripped 4 bases from V and 3 bases from J, with 13 bases between. Germline values: CDR1 SGHAT, CDR2 FQNNGV. CDR3 sequence (DNA): TGTGCCAGCAGCTCGACAGGTCCTCTCTATAATTCACCCCTCCACTTT. This sequence encodes CASSSTGPLYNSPLHF. The full variable domain, with the rest looked up from reference TRBV11-2 and TRBJ1-6, is EAGVAQSPRYKIIEKRQSVAFWCNPISGHATLYWYQQILGQGPKLLIQFQNNGVVDDSQLPKDRFSAERLKGVDSTLKIQPAKLEDSAVYLCASSSTGPLYNSPLHFGNGTRLTVT.

In its sample, this clonotype was seen many times. J is TRBJ1-6 and V is TRBV27; weak D call: TRBD1 (6 bases). V shed 8 bases and J shed 3 bases, with 17 bases lying between them. CDR1 and CDR2 from the germline V gene are MNHEY and SMNVEV (reference sequence). This CDR3 has 16 residues. CDR3 nucleotide sequence: TGTGCCAGCGGGGGGCTCGGGCCGGTCTATAATTCACCCCTCCACTTT. It is translated as CASGGLGPVYNSPLHF.

This clonotype appeared many times. The chain is built from TRBV5-1 and TRBJ1-5; tentatively, D is TRBD1 (6 bases). V was pared by 0 bases and J by 6 bases, with 10 bases between. In germline, CDR1 is SGHRS, CDR2 YFSETQ. The CDR3 has 14 residues. The CDR3 coding sequence is TGCGCCAGCAGCTTGGCGGGGGCGGGTCAGCCCCAGCATTTT. Its translation is CASSLAGAGQPQHF. Based on the CDR3 plus reference TRBV5-1 and TRBJ1-5, the full variable domain is KAGVTQTPRYLIKTRGQQVTLSCSPISGHRSVSWYQQTPGQGLQFLFEYFSETQRNKGNFPGRFSGRQFSNSRSEMNVSTLELGDSALYLCASSLAGAGQPQHFGDGTRLSIL.

This clonotype was seen a few times. This sequence joins TRBV18 and TRBJ1-6; maybe TRBD1 (5 bases). The V gene's germline CDR1 is KGHSH and CDR2 LQKENI. V lost 2 bases, J lost 5 bases, and 10 bases lay in between. The CDR3 length is 15 residues. CDR3 DNA sequence: TGTGCCAGCTCACCAGCGGGACTTAATAATTCACCCCTCCACTTT. This codes for CASSPAGLNNSPLHF.

This clonotype came up many times. The CDR3: CSATTSGGDASTDTQYF. DNA for the CDR3: TGCAGTGCAACCACTAGCGGGGGGGACGCTAGCACAGATACGCAGTATTTT. The chain recombines TRBV20-1 with TRBJ2-3, with 13 bases aligning to TRBD2. This CDR3 is built from 17 residues. Trimming took 6 bases from V and 0 from J; bases not matched to a gene: 9. Looked up from germline, CDR1 is DFQATT and CDR2 is SNEGSKA (reference sequence).

This clonotype was seen more than once but under ten times. The gene calls are TRBV5-1 and TRBJ2-3; possible D gene TRBD1, 5 bases. CDR1 and CDR2 (germline): SGHRS, YFSETQ. The V gene lost 5 bases and the J gene lost 1 base, with 14 bases spanning the gap. The CDR3 has 15 residues. CDR3 sequence reads: CASRSGNGGTDTQYF. DNA for the CDR3: TGCGCCAGCAGGTCAGGGAACGGAGGCACAGATACGCAGTATTTT.

This clonotype has more than one count but fewer than ten. The chain uses TRBV12-3 or TRBV12-4 and TRBJ1-2; D not resolved. Trimming left V 3 bases short and J 3 bases short, with 5 bases between. This CDR3 has 12 residues. Written as DNA, the CDR3 is TGTGCCAGCAGTTTGAGGGACTATGGCTACACCTTC. It specifies CASSLRDYGYTF.

This clonotype was observed a few times. The chain has TRBV6-1 and TRBJ1-1, with D uncertain. V lost 0 bases and J 10 bases, leaving 3 bases between the germline ends. Per the germline V gene, CDR1 is MNHNS and CDR2 is SASEGT. This CDR3 has 10 amino acids. The CDR3 region is CASSEARAFF. CDR3 sequence (DNA): TGTGCCAGCAGTGAAGCTAGAGCTTTCTTT.

The sample holds a few counts of this clonotype. The gene calls are TRBV2 and TRBJ1-3; D remains unclear. CDR1 and CDR2 from the germline V gene are SNHLY and FYNNEI. Trimming cost V 4 bases and J 0 bases, with 10 bases left between them. The length of the CDR3 is 15 residues. The CDR3 region is CASSVSDGSGNTIYF. CDR3 DNA: TGTGCCAGCAGTGTCTCGGACGGCTCTGGAAACACCATATATTTT. Complete variable domain (other parts from reference TRBV2 and TRBJ1-3): EPEVTQTPSHQVTQMGQEVILRCVPISNHLYFYWYRQILGQKVEFLVSFYNNEISEKSEIFDDQFSVERPDGSNFTLKIRSTKLEDSAMYFCASSVSDGSGNTIYFGEGSWLTVV.